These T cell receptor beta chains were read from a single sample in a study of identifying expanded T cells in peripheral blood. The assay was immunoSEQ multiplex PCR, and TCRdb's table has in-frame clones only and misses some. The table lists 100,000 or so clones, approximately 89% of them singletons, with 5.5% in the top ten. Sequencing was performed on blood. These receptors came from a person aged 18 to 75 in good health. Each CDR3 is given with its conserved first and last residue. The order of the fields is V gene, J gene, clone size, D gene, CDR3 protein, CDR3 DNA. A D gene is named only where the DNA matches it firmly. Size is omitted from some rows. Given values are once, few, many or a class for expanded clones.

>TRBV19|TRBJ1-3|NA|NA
CASSILSSGNTIYF
TGTGCCAGTAGTATCTTGAGCTCTGGAAACACCATATATTTT
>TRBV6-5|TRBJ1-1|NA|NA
CASTFGRFVEAFF
TGTGCCAGCACGTTCGGCCGATTCGTTGAAGCTTTCTTT
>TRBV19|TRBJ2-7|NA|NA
CASKGRTYEQYF
TGTGCCAGTAAGGGAAGGACCTACGAGCAGTACTTC
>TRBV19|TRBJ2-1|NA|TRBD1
CASSPTGGIPYYYNEQFF
TGTGCCAGTAGTCCGACAGGGGGAATTCCCTACTACTACAATGAGCAGTTCTTC
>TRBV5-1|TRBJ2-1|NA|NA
CASSLEMPHNEQFF
TGCGCCAGCAGCTTGGAAATGCCGCACAATGAGCAGTTCTTC
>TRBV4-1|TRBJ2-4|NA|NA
CASSQVGLAKNIQYF
TGCGCCAGCAGCCAAGTCGGGTTAGCCAAAAACATTCAGTACTTC
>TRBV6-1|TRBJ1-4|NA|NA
CASSEWVGLNEKLFF
TGTGCCAGCAGTGAATGGGTCGGTTTAAATGAAAAACTGTTTTTT
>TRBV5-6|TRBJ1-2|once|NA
CASSLYDRVNYGYTF
TGTGCCAGCAGCTTGTATGACCGTGTAAACTATGGCTACACCTTC
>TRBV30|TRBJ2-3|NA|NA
CAWSVGSVYGGNTDTQYF
TGTGCCTGGAGTGTTGGTAGCGTGTATGGCGGTAACACAGATACGCAGTATTTT
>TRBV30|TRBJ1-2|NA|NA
CAWRGGTESWYGYTF
TGTGCCTGGAGAGGGGGGACCGAGAGCTGGTATGGCTACACCTTC
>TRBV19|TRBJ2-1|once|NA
CASSIAWTPKLGEQFF
TGTGCCAGTAGTATAGCCTGGACACCCAAACTGGGTGAGCAGTTCTTC
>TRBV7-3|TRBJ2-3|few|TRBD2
CASSPGLAEDTQYF
TGTGCCAGCAGTCCGGGACTAGCGGAAGATACGCAGTATTTT
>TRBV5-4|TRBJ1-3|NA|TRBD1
CASSLRGGVAVSGNTIYF
TGTGCCAGCAGCTTAAGAGGGGGCGTGGCGGTCTCTGGAAACACCATATATTTT
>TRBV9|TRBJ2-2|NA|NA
CASSVGVLTGTGELFF
TGTGCCAGCAGCGTAGGTGTACTCACGGGGACCGGGGAGCTGTTTTTT
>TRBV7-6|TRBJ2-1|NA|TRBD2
CASSLTIPTPGLAHNEQFF
TGTGCCAGCAGCTTAACGATTCCCACACCGGGACTAGCGCACAATGAGCAGTTCTTC
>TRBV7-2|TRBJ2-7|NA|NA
CASSSNRAAYEQYF
TGTGCCAGCAGCTCCAACAGGGCCGCCTACGAGCAGTACTTC
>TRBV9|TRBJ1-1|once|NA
CASSPHSGDTEAFF
TGTGCCAGCAGCCCTCATTCGGGGGACACTGAAGCTTTCTTT
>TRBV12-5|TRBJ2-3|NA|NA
CASGGMGKEISALTTDTQYF
TGTGCTAGTGGGGGTATGGGGAAGGAGATTAGCGCTTTAACCACAGATACGCAGTATTTT
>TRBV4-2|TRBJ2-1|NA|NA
CASSQTATTGSHNEQFF
TGTGCCAGCAGCCAGACGGCGACGACAGGCTCCCACAATGAGCAGTTCTTC
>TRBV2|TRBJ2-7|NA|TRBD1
CASSEQGTGSYEQYF
TGTGCCAGCAGTGAACAGGGGACAGGTTCCTACGAGCAGTACTTC
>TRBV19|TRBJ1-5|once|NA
CASDTDSNQPQHF
TGTGCCAGCGACACTGATAGCAATCAGCCCCAGCATTTT
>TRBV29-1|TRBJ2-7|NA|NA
CSAPLGPRGEEQYF
TGCAGCGCCCCCCTAGGGCCCCGAGGGGAAGAGCAGTACTTC
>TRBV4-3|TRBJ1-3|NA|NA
CASSQDTGGNTIYF
TGCGCCAGCAGCCAAGATACAGGGGGAAACACCATATATTTT
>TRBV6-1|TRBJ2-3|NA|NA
CASSGTGVVATQYF
TGTGCCAGCAGTGGAACGGGGGTGGTAGCTACGCAGTATTTT
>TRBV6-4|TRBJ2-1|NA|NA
CASSDSSGLSYNEQFF
TGTGCCAGCAGTGACTCGAGCGGGCTCTCCTACAATGAGCAGTTCTTC
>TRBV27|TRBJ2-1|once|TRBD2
CASSTAGGPTEQFF
TGTGCCAGCAGTACAGCGGGAGGGCCGACTGAGCAGTTCTTC
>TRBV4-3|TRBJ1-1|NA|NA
CASSQDPGAEAFF
TGCGCCAGCAGCCAGGACCCCGGGGCTGAAGCTTTCTTT
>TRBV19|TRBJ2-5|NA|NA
CASSISGLETQYF
TGTGCCAGTAGTATTTCTGGGCTAGAGACCCAGTACTTC
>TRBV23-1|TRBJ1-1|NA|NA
CASSQSLQGKEAFF
TGCGCCAGCAGTCAATCTCTGCAGGGGAAGGAAGCTTTCTTT
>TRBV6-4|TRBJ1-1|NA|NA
CASSTTTGTEAFF
TGTGCCAGCAGTACGACTACGGGCACTGAAGCTTTCTTT
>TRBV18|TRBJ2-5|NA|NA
CASSFTSSYQETQYF
TGTGCCAGCTCGTTTACTAGCAGTTACCAAGAGACCCAGTACTTC
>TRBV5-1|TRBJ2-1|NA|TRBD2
CASSLGYGTSGIDEQFF
TGCGCCAGCAGCTTGGGGTACGGGACTAGCGGGATCGATGAGCAGTTCTTC
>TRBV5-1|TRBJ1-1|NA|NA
CASSPGSGAGTEAFF
TGCGCCAGCAGCCCAGGGTCCGGGGCCGGGACTGAAGCTTTCTTT
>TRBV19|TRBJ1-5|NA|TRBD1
CASTVTGDGSNQPQHF
TGTGCCAGTACCGTTACAGGGGATGGCAGCAATCAGCCCCAGCATTTT
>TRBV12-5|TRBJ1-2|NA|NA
CASGLVLGVYYGYTF
TGTGCTAGTGGTTTGGTACTCGGGGTTTACTATGGCTACACCTTC
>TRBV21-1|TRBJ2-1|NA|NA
CASISGTSGTNEQFF
TGTGCCAGCATATCCGGGACTAGCGGGACAAATGAGCAGTTCTTC
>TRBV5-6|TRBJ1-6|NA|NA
CASSLQGSYSPLHF
TGTGCCAGCAGCTTGCAGGGGTCGTATTCACCCCTCCACTTT
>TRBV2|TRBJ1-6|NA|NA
CASSPVGVSSPLHF
TGTGCCAGCAGCCCCGTGGGGGTGAGTTCACCCCTCCACTTT
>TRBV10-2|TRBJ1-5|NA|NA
CASSARTKTEKNQPQHF
TGCGCCAGCAGCGCCCGTACCAAGACAGAAAAAAATCAGCCCCAGCATTTT
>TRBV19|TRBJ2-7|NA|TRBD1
CASNPTGGGEQYF
TGTGCCAGTAACCCGACAGGGGGTGGCGAGCAGTACTTC
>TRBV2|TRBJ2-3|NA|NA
CASSPPRTGADTQYF
TGTGCCAGCAGTCCCCCTAGGACTGGTGCGGATACGCAGTATTTT
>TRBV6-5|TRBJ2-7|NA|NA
CASRQGLEYEQYF
TGTGCCAGCAGACAGGGTTTGGAATACGAGCAGTACTTC
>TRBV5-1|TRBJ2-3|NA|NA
CASREGYPADTQYF
TGCGCCAGCAGGGAGGGATATCCCGCAGATACGCAGTATTTT
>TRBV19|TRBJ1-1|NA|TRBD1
CASSSDQTGLVNTEAFF
TGTGCCAGTAGTTCGGACCAGACAGGGCTCGTGAACACTGAAGCTTTCTTT
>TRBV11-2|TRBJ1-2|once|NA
CASSLGGPGYTF
TGTGCCAGCAGCTTAGGGGGGCCTGGCTACACCTTC
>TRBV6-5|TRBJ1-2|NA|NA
CASSYSGFAYGYTF
TGTGCCAGCAGTTACTCGGGGTTTGCCTATGGCTACACCTTC
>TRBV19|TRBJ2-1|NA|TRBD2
CASSIDRAGGNEQFF
TGTGCCAGTAGTATAGATCGGGCGGGAGGAAATGAGCAGTTCTTC
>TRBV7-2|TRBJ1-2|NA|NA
CASSLGGARGYTF
TGTGCCAGCAGCTTGGGGGGGGCCCGGGGCTACACCTTC
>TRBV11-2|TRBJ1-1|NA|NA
CASSLSGNTEAFF
TGTGCCAGCAGCTTATCCGGGAACACTGAAGCTTTCTTT
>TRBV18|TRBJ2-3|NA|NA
CASSPLVTDTQYF
TGTGCCAGCTCACCACTCGTCACAGATACGCAGTATTTT
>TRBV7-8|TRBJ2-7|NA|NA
CASSLSEGEPYEQYF
TGTGCCAGCAGCTTATCCGAGGGGGAACCCTACGAGCAGTACTTC
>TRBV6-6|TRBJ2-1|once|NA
CASHARTSLIYNEQFF
TGTGCCAGTCATGCCAGGACCTCCTTAATCTACAATGAGCAGTTCTTC
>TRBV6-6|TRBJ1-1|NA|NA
CASRPRGGWGTEAFF
TGTGCCAGCAGACCCCGGGGGGGGTGGGGGACTGAAGCTTTCTTT
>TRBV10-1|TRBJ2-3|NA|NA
CASSEIRGLSTDTQYF
TGCGCCAGCAGTGAGATAAGGGGCCTGTCCACAGATACGCAGTATTTT
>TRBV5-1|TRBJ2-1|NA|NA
CASSPGVTYNEQFF
TGCGCCAGCAGCCCTGGGGTGACGTACAATGAGCAGTTCTTC